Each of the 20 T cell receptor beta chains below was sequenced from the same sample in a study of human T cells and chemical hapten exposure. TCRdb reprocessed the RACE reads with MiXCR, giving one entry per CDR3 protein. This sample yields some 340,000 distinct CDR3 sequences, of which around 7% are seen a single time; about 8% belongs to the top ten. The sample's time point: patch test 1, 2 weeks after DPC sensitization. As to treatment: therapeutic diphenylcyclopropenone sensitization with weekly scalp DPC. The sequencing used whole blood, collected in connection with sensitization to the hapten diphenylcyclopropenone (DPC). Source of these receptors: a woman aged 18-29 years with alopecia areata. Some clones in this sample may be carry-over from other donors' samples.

CDR3 coding DNA: TGTGCCACCAGTGACCCCAGGGACAGGGGCGTTTGGGGTGAAGCTTTCTTT. Its protein is CATSDPRDRGVWGEAFF. J is TRBJ1-1 and V is TRBV24-1; 10 positions match TRBD1. The ends lost 4 bases at V and 7 bases at J; junction bases unmatched: 14. The CDR3 runs to 17 residues. Germline V gene data show CDR1 as KGHDR and CDR2 as SFDVKD.

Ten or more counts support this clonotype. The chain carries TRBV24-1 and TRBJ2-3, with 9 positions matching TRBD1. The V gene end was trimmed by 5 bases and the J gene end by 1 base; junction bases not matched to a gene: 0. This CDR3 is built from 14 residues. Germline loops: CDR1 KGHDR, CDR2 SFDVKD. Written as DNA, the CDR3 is TGTGCCACCAGTGGGACAGGGGGCACAGATACGCAGTATTTT. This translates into CATSGTGGTDTQYF.

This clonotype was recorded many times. DNA for the CDR3: TGTGCCAGCAGCCAACAGATAGATACGCAGTATTTT. The encoded protein is CASSQQIDTQYF. This chain connects TRBV14 to TRBJ2-3; D is unresolved. CDR3 length equals 12 residues. CDR1 and CDR2 from the germline V gene are SGHDN and FVKESK. V lost 2 bases to trimming and J lost 5 bases, with 5 bases between them.

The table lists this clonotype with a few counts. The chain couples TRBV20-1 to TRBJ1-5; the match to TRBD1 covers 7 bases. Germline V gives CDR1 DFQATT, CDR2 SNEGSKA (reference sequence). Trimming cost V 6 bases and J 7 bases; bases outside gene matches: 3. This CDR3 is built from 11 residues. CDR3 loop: CSARGGQPQHF. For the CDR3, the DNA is TGCAGTGCCAGGGGGGGGCAGCCCCAGCATTTT.

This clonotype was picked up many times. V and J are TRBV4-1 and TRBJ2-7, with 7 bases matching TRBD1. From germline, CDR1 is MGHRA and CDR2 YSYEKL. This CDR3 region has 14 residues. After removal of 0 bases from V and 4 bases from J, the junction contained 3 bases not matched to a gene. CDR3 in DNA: TGCGCCAGCAGCCAAGAGACAGGGTATTACGAGCAGTACTTC. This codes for CASSQETGYYEQYF.

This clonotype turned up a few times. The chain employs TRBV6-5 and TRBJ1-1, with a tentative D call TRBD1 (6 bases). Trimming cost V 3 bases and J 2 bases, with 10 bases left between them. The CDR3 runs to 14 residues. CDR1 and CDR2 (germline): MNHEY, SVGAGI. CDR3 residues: CASSYKGENTEAFF. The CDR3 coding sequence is TGTGCCAGCAGTTATAAGGGGGAAAACACTGAAGCTTTCTTT.

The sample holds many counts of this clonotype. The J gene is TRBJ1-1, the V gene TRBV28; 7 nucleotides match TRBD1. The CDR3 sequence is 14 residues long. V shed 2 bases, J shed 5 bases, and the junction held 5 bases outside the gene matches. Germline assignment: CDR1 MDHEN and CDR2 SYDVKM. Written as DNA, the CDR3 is TGTGCCAGCAGTTTAATGGACAGGTTAACTGAAGCTTTCTTT. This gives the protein CASSLMDRLTEAFF.

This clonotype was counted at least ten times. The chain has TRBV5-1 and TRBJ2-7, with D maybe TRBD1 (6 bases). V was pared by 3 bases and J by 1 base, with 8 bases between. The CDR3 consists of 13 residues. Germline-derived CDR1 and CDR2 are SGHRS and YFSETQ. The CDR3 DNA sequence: TGCGCCAGCAGCTCTGACAGGTCCTACGAGCAGTACTTC. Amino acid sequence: CASSSDRSYEQYF.

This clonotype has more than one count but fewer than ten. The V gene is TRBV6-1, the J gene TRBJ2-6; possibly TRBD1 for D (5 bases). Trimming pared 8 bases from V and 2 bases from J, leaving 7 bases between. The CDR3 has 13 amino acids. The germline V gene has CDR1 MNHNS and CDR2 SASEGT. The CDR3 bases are TGTGCCAGCTGCAGGGCTGGGGCCAACGTCCTGACTTTC. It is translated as CASCRAGANVLTF.

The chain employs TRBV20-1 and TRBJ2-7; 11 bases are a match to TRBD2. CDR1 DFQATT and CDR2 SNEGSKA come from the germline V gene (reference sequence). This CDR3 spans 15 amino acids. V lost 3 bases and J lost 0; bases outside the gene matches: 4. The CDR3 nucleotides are TGCAGTGCTAGCGCGACTAGCGGGATCTCCTACGAGCAGTACTTC. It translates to CSASATSGISYEQYF.

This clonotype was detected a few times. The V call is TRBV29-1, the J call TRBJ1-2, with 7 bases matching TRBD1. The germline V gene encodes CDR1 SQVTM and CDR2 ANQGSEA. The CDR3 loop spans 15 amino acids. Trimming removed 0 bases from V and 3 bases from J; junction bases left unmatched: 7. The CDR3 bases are TGCAGCGTTGAAGACCCGAGGGACAGACACTATGGCTACACCTTC. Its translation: CSVEDPRDRHYGYTF.

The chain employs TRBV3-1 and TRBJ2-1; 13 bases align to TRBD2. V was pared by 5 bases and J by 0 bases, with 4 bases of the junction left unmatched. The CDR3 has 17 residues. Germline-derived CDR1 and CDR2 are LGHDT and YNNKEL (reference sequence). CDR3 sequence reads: CASSARLAGGSYNEQFF. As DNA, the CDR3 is TGTGCCAGCAGCGCCCGACTAGCGGGGGGCTCCTACAATGAGCAGTTCTTC.

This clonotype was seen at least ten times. CDR3 amino acids: CSARDTNQPQHF. DNA for the CDR3: TGCAGTGCTAGGGACACCAATCAGCCCCAGCATTTT. This chain uses TRBV20-1 with TRBJ1-5, with D possibly matching TRBD1 (5 bases). V dropped 3 bases and J dropped 3 bases, with 6 bases sitting between them. The germline CDR1 and CDR2 sequences are DFQATT and SNEGSKA (reference sequence). The CDR3 is 12 amino acids.

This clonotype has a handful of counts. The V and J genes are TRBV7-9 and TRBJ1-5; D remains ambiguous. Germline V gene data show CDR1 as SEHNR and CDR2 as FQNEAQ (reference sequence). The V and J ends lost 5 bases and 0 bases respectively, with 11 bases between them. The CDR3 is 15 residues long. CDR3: CASSQLGDSNQPQHF. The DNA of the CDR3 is TGTGCCAGCAGCCAGTTGGGAGATAGCAATCAGCCCCAGCATTTT.

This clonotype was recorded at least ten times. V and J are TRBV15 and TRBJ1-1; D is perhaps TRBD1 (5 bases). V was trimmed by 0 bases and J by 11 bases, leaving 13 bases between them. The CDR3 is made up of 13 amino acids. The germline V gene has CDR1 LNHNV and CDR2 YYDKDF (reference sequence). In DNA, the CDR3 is TGTGCCACCAGCAGAGATGCGGTTGGGACTGCTTTCTTT. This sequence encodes CATSRDAVGTAFF.

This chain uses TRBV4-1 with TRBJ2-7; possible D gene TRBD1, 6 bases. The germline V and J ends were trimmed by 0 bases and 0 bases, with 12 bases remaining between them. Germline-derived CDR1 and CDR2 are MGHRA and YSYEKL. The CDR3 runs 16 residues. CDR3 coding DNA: TGCGCCAGCAGCCAAGATGCAGGGGCCCTCTCCTACGAGCAGTACTTC. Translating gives CASSQDAGALSYEQYF.

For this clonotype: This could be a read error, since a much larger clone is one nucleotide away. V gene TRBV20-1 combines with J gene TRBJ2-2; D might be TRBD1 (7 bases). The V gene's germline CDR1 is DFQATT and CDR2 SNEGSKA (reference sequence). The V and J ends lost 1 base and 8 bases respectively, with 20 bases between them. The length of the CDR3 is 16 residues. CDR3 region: CSARVPVRGDVGELFF. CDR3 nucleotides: TGCAGTGCTAGAGTCCCTGTCAGGGGGGATGTGGGGGAGCTGTTTTTT.

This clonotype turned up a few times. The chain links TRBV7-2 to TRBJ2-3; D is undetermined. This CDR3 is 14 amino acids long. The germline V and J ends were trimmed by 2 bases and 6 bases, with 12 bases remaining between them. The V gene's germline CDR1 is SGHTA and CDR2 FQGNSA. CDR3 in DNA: TGTGCCAGCAGCTTACAGCCCCCGGGCGATACGCAGTATTTT. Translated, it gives CASSLQPPGDTQYF.

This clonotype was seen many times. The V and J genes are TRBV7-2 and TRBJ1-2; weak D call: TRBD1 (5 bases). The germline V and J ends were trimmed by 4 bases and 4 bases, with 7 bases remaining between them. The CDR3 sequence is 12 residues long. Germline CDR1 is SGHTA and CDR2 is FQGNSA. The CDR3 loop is CASSSDSYGYTF. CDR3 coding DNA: TGTGCCAGCAGCTCCGACAGCTATGGCTACACCTTC. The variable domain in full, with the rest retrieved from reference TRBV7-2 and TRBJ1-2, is GAGVSQSPSNKVTEKGKDVELRCDPISGHTALYWYRQSLGQGLEFLIYFQGNSAPDKSGLPSDRFSAERTGGSVSTLTIQRTQQEDSAVYLCASSSDSYGYTFGSGTRLTVV.

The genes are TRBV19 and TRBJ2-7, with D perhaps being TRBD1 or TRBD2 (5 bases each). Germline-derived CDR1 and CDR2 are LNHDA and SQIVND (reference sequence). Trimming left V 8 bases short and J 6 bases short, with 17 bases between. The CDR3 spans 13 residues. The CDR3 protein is CASVSGLRGEQYF. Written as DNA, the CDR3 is TGTGCCAGTGTGTCGGGGCTGCGAGGCGAGCAGTACTTC.